One sample yielded the 11 T cell receptor beta chains listed below, sequenced in a study of graft-versus-host responses after intestinal transplantation (dated by TCRdb to the early 2020s). The meaning of the sample's time point label: cells obtained before transplantation from donor or recipient. The receptor library was made with the immunoSEQ multiplex PCR assay. The source is immuneACCESS, and TCRdb retained only in-frame sequences with V and J called. Part of the clones is not carried over; for the studies checked, unresolved V genes explain less than half of this, and the remainder is unexplained. The table for this sample lists approximately 70,000 clones; around 90% of them were counted only once. The biggest ten clones account for approximately 2.7% of the sample. What these receptors recognize is not known. The sequences come from unstimulated CD8+ T cells sorted from spleen or lymph node cells, collected before intestinal transplant. These TCRs come from a human donor who received an intestinal transplant.

The chain recombines TRBV6-5 with TRBJ1-2; D is possibly TRBD1 (6 bases). The V end lost 1 base, the J end lost 2 bases, and 11 bases lay between the germline ends. CDR3 size: 15 residues. Per germline, CDR1 MNHEY and CDR2 SVGAGI. The CDR3: CASSYLQGSNYGYTF. For the CDR3, the DNA is TGTGCCAGCAGTTACTTGCAGGGGTCCAACTATGGCTACACCTTC.

This chain connects TRBV5-1 to TRBJ1-1, with D tentatively TRBD1 (6 bases). Germline V CDR1 and CDR2: SGHRS, YFSETQ. The CDR3 has 14 residues. V lost 6 bases, J lost 4 bases, and 16 bases lay in between. The DNA for the CDR3 is TGCGCCAGCACTATCGTCGGACAGAGCACTGAAGCTTTCTTT. Translating gives CASTIVGQSTEAFF.

V usage is TRBV4-2 and J usage is TRBJ2-6; 8 bases line up with TRBD2. The trim removed 2 bases at V and 2 bases at J, leaving 5 bases unmatched. CDR1 is LGHNA, CDR2 YNFKEQ, per germline. The CDR3 extends over 17 amino acids. DNA of the CDR3: TGTGCCAGCAGCCAAAGCGGGGGAAGAACTGGGGCCAACGTCCTGACTTTC. It yields the protein CASSQSGGRTGANVLTF.

The chain recombines TRBV29-1 with TRBJ1-2, with D tentatively TRBD1 (6 bases). Trimming removed 3 bases from V and 3 bases from J, with 14 bases in between. The CDR3 runs 14 residues. Germline V CDR1 and CDR2: SQVTM, ANQGSEA. As DNA, the CDR3 is TGCAGCGTTGATCGAGTACAGGGTGACTATGGCTACACCTTC. Its translation is CSVDRVQGDYGYTF.

This clone was observed a handful of times. V is TRBV14 and J is TRBJ1-3; TRBD1 aligns across 7 bases. The CDR3 has 15 amino acids. CDR1 is SGHDN, CDR2 FVKESK, per germline. The V segment lost 4 bases and the J segment 8 bases; nucleotides outside the gene matches: 11. CDR3 coding DNA: TGTGCCAGCAGCCCAACGGACAGGTTTCAGGACACCATATATTTT. Protein: CASSPTDRFQDTIYF.

The CDR3 spells CASSQDRGNTGELFF. The CDR3 DNA sequence: TGTGCCAGCAGCCAGGACAGGGGGAACACCGGGGAGCTGTTTTTT. The rearrangement uses TRBV2 and TRBJ2-2; 9 nucleotides align to TRBD1. CDR1 SNHLY and CDR2 FYNNEI come from the germline V gene. CDR3 size: 15 residues. V dropped 6 bases and J dropped 1; count of bases not matched to a gene: 3.

The rearrangement links TRBV5-6 to TRBJ2-5, with D unresolved. This CDR3 is 11 amino acids long. Germline V gene sequence: CDR1 SGHDT, CDR2 YYEEEE. V was cut by 0 bases and J by 5 bases, with 2 bases left in between. The CDR3 DNA sequence: TGTGCCAGCAGCTTGGCGGAGACCCAGTACTTC. Amino acid sequence: CASSLAETQYF.

This chain joins TRBV29-1 and TRBJ1-2; no definite D call. Between the trimmed V and J ends, which lost 0 bases and 5 bases, there was a span of 13 bases. CDR1 is SQVTM and CDR2 is ANQGSEA in the germline V gene. The CDR3 extends over 14 amino acids. DNA for the CDR3: TGCAGCGTTGAAGAAGTCAGAGACACTTATGGCTACACCTTC. Protein sequence: CSVEEVRDTYGYTF.

In this sample, this clone turned up once. The chain has TRBV7-2 and TRBJ2-5; 7 bases agree with TRBD1. The V segment lost 4 bases and the J segment 9 bases; nucleotides outside the gene matches: 14. The CDR3 is 15 residues long. Looked up from germline, CDR1 is SGHTA and CDR2 is FQGNSA. The CDR3 nucleotides are TGTGCCAGCAGCTATCGAGACAGGGTCAGAGGACCCCAGTACTTC. Residues: CASSYRDRVRGPQYF.

The CDR3 sequence: CASSQPADTQYF. CDR3 nucleotides: TGCGCCAGCAGCCAGCCAGCAGATACGCAGTATTTT. The chain joins TRBV4-1 to TRBJ2-3; D unresolved. The CDR3 runs 12 residues. V was pared by 3 bases and J by 4 bases, with 5 bases between. The germline CDR1 and CDR2 sequences are MGHRA and YSYEKL.

J is TRBJ1-1 and V is TRBV10-3; tentatively, D is TRBD1 (6 bases). This CDR3 region has 17 residues. V dropped 0 bases and J dropped 5 bases, with 19 bases sitting between them. Germline assignment: CDR1 ENHRY and CDR2 SYGVKD. For the CDR3, the DNA is TGTGCCATCAGTGAGTCGACGTTAGACAGGCTGGATACTGAAGCTTTCTTT. Residues: CAISESTLDRLDTEAFF.